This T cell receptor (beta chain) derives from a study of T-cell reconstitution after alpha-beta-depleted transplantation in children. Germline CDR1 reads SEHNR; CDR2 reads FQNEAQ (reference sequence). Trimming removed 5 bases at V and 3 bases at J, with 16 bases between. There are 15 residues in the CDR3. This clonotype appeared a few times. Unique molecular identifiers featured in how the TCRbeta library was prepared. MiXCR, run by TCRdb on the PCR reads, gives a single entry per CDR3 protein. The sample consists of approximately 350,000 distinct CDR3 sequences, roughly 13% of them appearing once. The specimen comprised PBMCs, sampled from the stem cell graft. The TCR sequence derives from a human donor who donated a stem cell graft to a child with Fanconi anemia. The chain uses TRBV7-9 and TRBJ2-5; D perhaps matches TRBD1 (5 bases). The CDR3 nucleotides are TGTGCCAGCAGCGCCAATGTAGGGGTCGAAGAGACCCAGTACTTC. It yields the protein CASSANVGVEETQYF.